These 19 T cell receptor beta chains share one sample of origin, sequenced in a study of T cell responses to AZD1222 COVID-19 vaccine. TCRdb's table, derived via immunoSEQ multiplex PCR, lists solely in-frame clones and lacks some. The sample yields about 190,000 clones, approximately 91% seen once. The starting material was peripheral blood, obtained on day 0 of AZD1222 vaccination. These receptors were collected from an adult in good health.

The chain is built from TRBV7-2 and TRBJ2-1; TRBD2 aligns across 13 bases. The germline CDR1 and CDR2 sequences are SGHTA and FQGNSA. The CDR3 runs 17 residues. The junction had 6 bases not matched to a gene; V was cut back by 5 bases and J by 2 bases. CDR3 DNA sequence: TGTGCCAGCAGCCCCCTGACTAGCGGGAGGCCCTACAATGAGCAGTTCTTC. Translated: CASSPLTSGRPYNEQFF.

This chain joins TRBV4-1 and TRBJ1-2; D ambiguous. The CDR3 covers 15 residues. Germline V gene sequence: CDR1 MGHRA, CDR2 YSYEKL. V shed 0 bases and J shed 6 bases, with 14 bases lying between them. The CDR3 DNA reads TGCGCCAGCAGCCAAGATTCCCCTCTGGGCCATGGCTACACCTTC. Protein sequence: CASSQDSPLGHGYTF.

V is TRBV5-1 and J is TRBJ1-2, with D possibly matching TRBD1 (5 bases). Germline CDR1 SGHRS, CDR2 YFSETQ. V lost 5 bases to trimming and J lost 7 bases, with 18 bases between them. The CDR3 sequence is 14 residues long. Here the CDR3 reads CASRDEGESFGYTF. DNA for the CDR3: TGCGCCAGCAGGGACGAAGGGGAGTCCTTTGGCTACACCTTC.

This sequence joins TRBV10-1 and TRBJ2-3, with 10 bases lining up with TRBD2. This CDR3 comprises 17 residues. V shed 0 bases, J shed 3 bases, and the junction held 6 bases outside the gene matches. Germline V gene data show CDR1 as WNHNN and CDR2 as SYGVQD (reference sequence). Here the CDR3 reads CASSESTSGIVTDTQYF. CDR3 DNA: TGCGCCAGCAGTGAGTCCACTAGCGGGATAGTTACAGATACGCAGTATTTT.

This chain links TRBV7-8 with TRBJ1-5; possibly TRBD1 for D (6 bases). The V end was cut by 5 bases, the J end by 4 bases, with 15 bases between. Per germline, CDR1 SGHVS and CDR2 FQNEAQ. This CDR3 is built from 15 residues. The chain's CDR3 is CASSRYRGANQPQHF. CDR3 DNA sequence: TGTGCCAGCAGCCGGTACCGGGGGGCAAATCAGCCCCAGCATTTT.

The chain couples TRBV28 to TRBJ1-3; D call uncertain. Germline values: CDR1 MDHEN, CDR2 SYDVKM. V was pared by 3 bases and J by 2 bases, with 2 bases between. The CDR3 runs 12 residues. The CDR3 region has the DNA TGTGCCAGCAGTTTTCCTGGAAACACCATATATTTT. Translating gives CASSFPGNTIYF. Drawing the rest from reference TRBV28 and TRBJ1-3, the complete variable domain is DVKVTQSSRYLVKRTGEKVFLECVQDMDHENMFWYRQDPGLGLRLIYFSYDVKMKEKGDIPEGYSVSREKKERFSLILESASTNQTSMYLCASSFPGNTIYFGEGSWLTVV.

V gene TRBV28 combines with J gene TRBJ2-7; TRBD2 aligns across 7 bases. The CDR3 totals 14 residues. Germline V CDR1 and CDR2: MDHEN, SYDVKM. CDR3 coding DNA: TGTGGCACCAGCAGACCGACCGGGGGGTACGAGCAGTACTTC. Its translation is CGTSRPTGGYEQYF.

The chain uses TRBV15 and TRBJ2-1, with D possibly being TRBD2 (5 bases). The CDR3 has 15 residues. Germline lookup yields CDR1 LNHNV and CDR2 YYDKDF (reference sequence). V lost 0 bases and J 0 bases, leaving 6 bases between the germline ends. CDR3 protein: CATSRDGNSYNEQFF. The CDR3 DNA is TGTGCCACCAGCAGAGACGGGAACTCCTACAATGAGCAGTTCTTC.

The chain combines TRBV9 with TRBJ1-2, with a weak D call TRBD1 (6 bases). Germline values: CDR1 SGDLS, CDR2 YYNGEE. CDR3 length: 16 amino acids. Deletions cut 4 bases from V and 3 bases from J, with 19 bases between. The CDR3 DNA follows: TGTGCCAGCAGCTTAATCAAGGAAGGGGGGTACTATGGCTACACCTTC. This sequence encodes CASSLIKEGGYYGYTF.

The chain recombines TRBV28 with TRBJ2-1, with D perhaps TRBD1 or TRBD2 (6 bases each). Germline values: CDR1 MDHEN, CDR2 SYDVKM. Trimming removed 5 bases from V and 5 bases from J, with 7 bases in between. The CDR3 spans 12 residues. This CDR3 reads CASSGGHNEQFF. In DNA form, the CDR3 reads TGTGCCAGCAGTGGGGGGCACAATGAGCAGTTCTTC.

This sequence joins TRBV6-4 and TRBJ2-1; TRBD1 agrees at 7 bases. The V gene's germline CDR1 is MRHNA and CDR2 SNTAGT. V lost 4 bases to trimming and J lost 4 bases; unmatched junction nucleotides: 7. This CDR3 region has 15 residues. The CDR3 DNA reads TGTGCCAGCAGTGCCCCGGGACAGACATACAATGAGCAGTTCTTC. This translates into CASSAPGQTYNEQFF.

The chain has TRBV19 and TRBJ1-5, with 8 bases aligning to TRBD1. The trim removed 6 bases at V and 5 bases at J, leaving 9 bases unmatched. The CDR3 contains 15 residues. Germline assignment: CDR1 LNHDA and CDR2 SQIVND (reference sequence). CDR3 sequence: CASRGTGRPDQPQHF. CDR3 in DNA: TGTGCCAGTAGAGGGACAGGCCGTCCCGATCAGCCCCAGCATTTT.

CDR3 sequence reads: CASSVSWGETGELFF. DNA for the CDR3: TGTGCCAGCAGCGTATCGTGGGGAGAGACCGGGGAGCTGTTTTTT. This chain connects TRBV9 to TRBJ2-2, with D maybe TRBD2 (5 bases). The CDR3 is made up of 15 amino acids. Trimming shortened V by 1 base and J by 5 bases, and 12 bases separated the two germline ends. CDR1 is SGDLS and CDR2 is YYNGEE in the germline V gene.

This clone appeared once. The V gene is TRBV27, the J gene TRBJ1-2; D unclear. The CDR3 runs to 15 residues. Germline V gene lookup returns CDR1 MNHEY and CDR2 SMNVEV (reference sequence). The germline V and J ends were trimmed by 5 bases and 3 bases, with 16 bases remaining between them. CDR3 sequence: CASSPGRVTYYGYTF. Written as DNA, the CDR3 is TGTGCCAGCAGTCCTGGGCGAGTAACTTACTATGGCTACACCTTC.

The chain couples TRBV7-2 to TRBJ2-7, with a possible D match to TRBD1 (6 bases). Deletions cut 6 bases from V and 5 bases from J, with 20 bases between. Germline loops: CDR1 SGHTA, CDR2 FQGNSA. The CDR3 has 15 residues. The chain's CDR3 is CASSPLLGGSDEQYF. The CDR3 region has the DNA TGTGCCAGCAGTCCGCTCCTTGGGGGCTCGGACGAGCAGTACTTC.

This CDR3 reads CASSRTLREAYEQYF. The CDR3 DNA sequence: TGTGCCAGCAGTCGAACTCTCAGGGAAGCCTACGAGCAGTACTTC. The V call is TRBV3-1 (or the pseudogene TRBV3-2), the J call TRBJ2-7, with D maybe TRBD1 (5 bases). CDR3 length: 15 residues. Germline CDR1 and CDR2: LGHDT and YNNKEL (reference sequence). V lost 6 bases and J 2 bases, leaving 17 bases between the germline ends.

V gene TRBV9 combines with J gene TRBJ1-6; D is possibly TRBD1 (6 bases). Germline V gene data show CDR1 as SGDLS and CDR2 as YYNGEE. The CDR3 length is 17 residues. The V and J ends lost 0 bases and 7 bases respectively, with 17 bases between them. The CDR3 nucleotides are TGTGCCAGCAGCGTAGCCCCGAGGGGGGACTCGAATTCACCCCTCCACTTT. Amino acids: CASSVAPRGDSNSPLHF.

V gene TRBV12-3 or TRBV12-4 combines with J gene TRBJ2-7; maybe TRBD1 (6 bases). The CDR3 length is 11 residues. Trimming shortened V by 1 base and J by 11 bases, and 9 bases separated the two germline ends. The CDR3 coding sequence is TGTGCCAGCAGTTTAGGTGGGGGCAAGTACTTC. Its protein product is CASSLGGGKYF.

The V call is TRBV28, the J call TRBJ2-7; 11 bases map to TRBD1. CDR3 length: 16 residues. The V segment lost 4 bases and the J segment 4 bases; nucleotides outside the gene matches: 9. The V gene's germline CDR1 is MDHEN and CDR2 SYDVKM. The CDR3 loop is CASSSPPGQGAYEQYF. CDR3 nucleotide sequence: TGTGCCAGCAGTTCCCCGCCCGGACAGGGGGCTTACGAGCAGTACTTC. The entire variable domain, with the rest obtained from reference TRBV28 and TRBJ2-7, is as follows: DVKVTQSSRYLVKRTGEKVFLECVQDMDHENMFWYRQDPGLGLRLIYFSYDVKMKEKGDIPEGYSVSREKKERFSLILESASTNQTSMYLCASSSPPGQGAYEQYFGPGTRLTVT.